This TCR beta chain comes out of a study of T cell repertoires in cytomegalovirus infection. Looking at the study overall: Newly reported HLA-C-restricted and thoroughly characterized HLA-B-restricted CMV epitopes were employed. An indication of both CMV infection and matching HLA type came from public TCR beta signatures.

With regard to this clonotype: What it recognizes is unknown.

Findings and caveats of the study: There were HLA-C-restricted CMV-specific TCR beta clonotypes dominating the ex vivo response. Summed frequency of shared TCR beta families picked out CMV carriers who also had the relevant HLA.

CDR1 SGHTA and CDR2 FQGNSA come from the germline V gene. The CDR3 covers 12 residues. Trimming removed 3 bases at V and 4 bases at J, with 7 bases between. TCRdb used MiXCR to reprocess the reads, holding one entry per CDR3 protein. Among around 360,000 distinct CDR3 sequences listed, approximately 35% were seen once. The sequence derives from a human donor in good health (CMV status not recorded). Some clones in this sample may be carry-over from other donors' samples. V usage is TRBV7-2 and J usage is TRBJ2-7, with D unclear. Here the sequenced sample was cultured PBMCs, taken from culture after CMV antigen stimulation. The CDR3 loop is CASSFSEYEQYF. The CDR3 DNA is TGTGCCAGCAGCTTCAGCGAATACGAGCAGTACTTC.